These 23 T cell receptor beta chains came from one sample sequenced in a study of cytomegalovirus exposure and HLA in healthy donors. Vbeta (60) and Jbeta (13) primers were used in the PCR. The repertoire was sequenced with immunoSEQ multiplex PCR; TCRdb's copy has only in-frame clones and lacks some. The sample records roughly 200,000 clones, around 64% being singletons. Sample: PBMCs. These receptors all stem from a man between 40 and 49 years old in good health and CMV-seropositive.

The rearrangement joins TRBV5-1 to TRBJ1-1, with 8 bases identical to TRBD1. After removal of 7 bases from V and 4 bases from J, the junction contained 12 bases not matched to a gene. This CDR3 comprises 15 residues. Germline V lookup: CDR1 SGHRS, CDR2 YFSETQ. CDR3 DNA: TGCGCCAGCGGGACGGGGGGACAGGTCGGCACTGAAGCTTTCTTT. Its protein is CASGTGGQVGTEAFF.

J is TRBJ1-5 and V is TRBV2; D gene ambiguous. The CDR3 contains 15 residues. Germline loops: CDR1 SNHLY, CDR2 FYNNEI. Trimming pared 1 base from V and 1 base from J, leaving 8 bases between. In nucleotides, the CDR3 is TGTGCCAGCAGTGAAGGAAGTCGGAGCAATCAGCCCCAGCATTTT. The encoded protein is CASSEGSRSNQPQHF.

The chain recombines TRBV28 with TRBJ2-3; D unresolved. The CDR3 is 13 amino acids. The germline gives CDR1 MDHEN, CDR2 SYDVKM. Trimming removed 3 bases at V and 3 bases at J, with 7 bases between. DNA for the CDR3: TGTGCCAGCAGTTTGGGCGCGACAGATACGCAGTATTTT. As protein: CASSLGATDTQYF.

The chain combines TRBV18 with TRBJ1-2, with D possibly being TRBD1 (5 bases). This CDR3 comprises 14 residues. Germline CDR1 is KGHSH and CDR2 is LQKENI. The V end lost 3 bases, the J end lost 5 bases, and 13 bases lay between the germline ends. The CDR3 DNA sequence: TGTGCCAGCTCACCTCGGGCTCAGGGTTATGGCTACACCTTC. This sequence encodes CASSPRAQGYGYTF.

The chain joins TRBV5-4 to TRBJ2-3; 10 nucleotides agree with TRBD1. With V trimmed by 3 bases and J by 3 bases, 7 bases remained unmatched. The V gene's germline CDR1 is SGHNT and CDR2 YYREEE (reference sequence). The CDR3 sequence is 16 residues long. The CDR3 DNA sequence: TGTGCCAGCAGCTCAGACAGGGGGCGAGGAACAGATACGCAGTATTTT. Translated: CASSSDRGRGTDTQYF.

This chain joins TRBV19 and TRBJ1-1; 7 nucleotides line up with TRBD1. The CDR3 sequence is 12 residues long. Losses at the gene ends were 10 bases for V and 1 base for J; bases not matched to a gene: 3. Germline-derived CDR1 and CDR2 are LNHDA and SQIVND (reference sequence). The CDR3, as DNA: TGTGCCACCAGACAGGGGAACACTGAAGCTTTCTTT. Its translation: CATRQGNTEAFF. Looking up the rest from reference TRBV19 and TRBJ1-1 gives the full variable domain: DGGITQSPKYLFRKEGQNVTLSCEQNLNHDAMYWYRQDPGQGLRLIYYSQIVNDFQKGDIAEGYSVSREKKESFPLTVTSAQKNPTAFYLCATRQGNTEAFFGQGTRLTVV.

The genes are TRBV28 and TRBJ2-7; D gene ambiguous. V was pared by 5 bases and J by 6 bases, with 8 bases between. The CDR3 consists of 11 residues. The germline V gene has CDR1 MDHEN and CDR2 SYDVKM. CDR3 coding DNA: TGTGCCAGCAGTCTCCAGCGCGAGCAGTACTTC. This encodes CASSLQREQYF.

V usage is TRBV2 and J usage is TRBJ1-1, with TRBD1 matching 9 bases. In germline, CDR1 is SNHLY, CDR2 FYNNEI. Trimming at V came to 6 bases and at J to 1 base, leaving 3 bases not matched to a gene. The CDR3 loop spans 14 amino acids. This CDR3 reads CASSGTGKNTEAFF. The CDR3 DNA is TGTGCCAGCAGCGGGACAGGGAAGAACACTGAAGCTTTCTTT.

The chain combines TRBV29-1 with TRBJ2-5; 9 bases agree with TRBD1. The trim removed 2 bases at V and 5 bases at J, leaving 15 bases unmatched. CDR1 and CDR2 from the germline V gene are SQVTM and ANQGSEA. The CDR3 contains 17 residues. The CDR3 loop is CSVEYGEEGQGGETQYF. In nucleotides, the CDR3 is TGCAGCGTTGAATATGGGGAGGAGGGACAGGGAGGTGAGACCCAGTACTTC.

V gene TRBV5-1 combines with J gene TRBJ1-5; a possible D gene is TRBD1 (5 bases). The CDR3 consists of 13 residues. V lost 0 bases and J 4 bases, leaving 5 bases between the germline ends. Germline V CDR1 and CDR2: SGHRS, YFSETQ. The CDR3 sequence: CASSLGQNQPQHF. CDR3 nucleotide sequence: TGCGCCAGCAGCTTGGGACAGAATCAGCCCCAGCATTTT.

This clone has a handful of counts. The chain uses TRBV4-1 and TRBJ1-4; D not certain. Trimming cost V 0 bases and J 3 bases, with 8 bases left between them. This CDR3 is 15 amino acids long. Germline CDR1 and CDR2: MGHRA and YSYEKL. The CDR3 DNA is TGCGCCAGCAGCCAAGACATTCGGGCTAATGAAAAACTGTTTTTT. This encodes CASSQDIRANEKLFF.

The V and J genes are TRBV12-5 and TRBJ1-1; D remains unclear. There are 13 residues in the CDR3. The germline V and J ends were trimmed by 4 bases and 5 bases, with 11 bases remaining between them. CDR1 LGHNT and CDR2 FRNRAP come from the germline V gene. CDR3 nucleotides: TGTGCTAGTGGTTCAGGATCAGTGACTGAAGCTTTCTTT. It translates to CASGSGSVTEAFF.

The gene calls are TRBV19 and TRBJ1-1; no clear D. Trimming cost V 5 bases and J 0 bases, with 7 bases left between them. This CDR3 is 13 amino acids long. Per germline, CDR1 LNHDA and CDR2 SQIVND (reference sequence). The chain's CDR3 is CASSPSVNTEAFF. The DNA of the CDR3 is TGTGCCAGTAGTCCTTCGGTGAACACTGAAGCTTTCTTT.

The CDR3 region has the DNA TGCGCCAGCACCCTCCTGCTCCCCGAGGATGGCTACACCTTC. It encodes CASTLLLPEDGYTF. The rearrangement joins TRBV5-1 to TRBJ1-2; D is ambiguous. Germline CDR1 SGHRS, CDR2 YFSETQ. This CDR3 has 14 amino acids. Deletions cut 6 bases from V and 6 bases from J, with 18 bases between. The full variable domain, in which reference TRBV5-1 and TRBJ1-2 provide the parts outside the CDR3, is KAGVTQTPRYLIKTRGQQVTLSCSPISGHRSVSWYQQTPGQGLQFLFEYFSETQRNKGNFPGRFSGRQFSNSRSEMNVSTLELGDSALYLCASTLLLPEDGYTFGSGTRLTVV.

The chain recombines TRBV6-1 with TRBJ1-2; perhaps TRBD1 as D (6 bases). CDR1 and CDR2 (germline): MNHNS, SASEGT. This CDR3 is built from 13 residues. V was trimmed by 4 bases and J by 7 bases, leaving 13 bases between them. The CDR3 DNA reads TGTGCCAGCAGTGTCCTCCAGGGGTTTGGCTACACCTTC. Translation: CASSVLQGFGYTF.

V and J are TRBV10-3 and TRBJ2-1; 10 nucleotides agree with TRBD1. The CDR3 consists of 14 residues. Germline CDR1 ENHRY, CDR2 SYGVKD. J was trimmed by 7 bases and V by 8 bases; bases with no gene match: 8. CDR3 sequence: CAIGGGQGTNEQFF. The CDR3, as DNA: TGTGCCATCGGAGGGGGACAGGGGACGAATGAGCAGTTCTTC.

This chain joins TRBV7-6 and TRBJ2-1; tentative D call: TRBD2 (5 bases). The CDR3 consists of 13 residues. V shed 0 bases and J shed 7 bases, with 7 bases lying between them. Germline values: CDR1 SGHVS, CDR2 FNYEAQ. The CDR3 region is CASSLAGGNEQFF. In DNA form, the CDR3 reads TGTGCCAGCAGCTTAGCGGGCGGGAATGAGCAGTTCTTC. The full variable domain, in which reference TRBV7-6 and TRBJ2-1 provide the parts outside the CDR3, is GAGVSQSPRYKVTKRGQDVALRCDPISGHVSLYWYRQALGQGPEFLTYFNYEAQQDKSGLPNDRFSAERPEGSISTLTIQRTEQRDSAMYRCASSLAGGNEQFFGPGTRLTVL.

The chain uses TRBV2 and TRBJ2-1, with D perhaps matching TRBD1 (6 bases). The CDR3 runs 16 residues. V lost 6 bases and J lost 7, with 22 bases in between. CDR1 SNHLY and CDR2 FYNNEI come from the germline V gene. CDR3 coding DNA: TGTGCCAGCAGCGCCCCTTTGGCCAGGGGTAGGAATGAGCAGTTCTTC. It yields the protein CASSAPLARGRNEQFF.

This rearrangement joins TRBV7-8 to TRBJ2-6, with a tentative D call TRBD1 (5 bases). The CDR3 has 18 amino acids. CDR1 and CDR2 from the germline V gene are SGHVS and FQNEAQ. V lost 2 bases, J lost 1 base, and 15 bases lay in between. The CDR3 here is CASSLRSRAASGANVLTF. As DNA, the CDR3 is TGTGCCAGCAGCTTAAGGAGCAGGGCGGCTTCTGGGGCCAACGTCCTGACTTTC.

This clone came up a few times. CDR3 sequence: CASTNRSPPTYEQYF. For the CDR3, the DNA is TGTGCCAGCACCAACCGGTCGCCACCGACCTACGAGCAGTACTTC. The rearrangement uses TRBV28 and TRBJ2-7, with unresolved D. Between the trimmed V and J ends, which lost 7 bases and 2 bases, there was a span of 18 bases. The CDR3 loop spans 15 amino acids. The V gene's germline CDR1 is MDHEN and CDR2 SYDVKM. Variable domain in full (rest from reference TRBV28 and TRBJ2-7): DVKVTQSSRYLVKRTGEKVFLECVQDMDHENMFWYRQDPGLGLRLIYFSYDVKMKEKGDIPEGYSVSREKKERFSLILESASTNQTSMYLCASTNRSPPTYEQYFGPGTRLTVT.

The rearrangement links TRBV29-1 to TRBJ2-1; 8 bases match TRBD1. The germline V gene has CDR1 SQVTM and CDR2 ANQGSEA. V shed 3 bases, J shed 3 bases, and the junction held 13 bases outside the gene matches. The CDR3 is 17 amino acids. The CDR3 region is CSVDGAGGDAGYNEQFF. CDR3 nucleotides: TGCAGCGTTGATGGAGCAGGGGGCGATGCGGGCTACAATGAGCAGTTCTTC.

The chain combines TRBV5-4 with TRBJ1-1; possible D gene TRBD1, 6 bases. The V end lost 2 bases, the J end lost 4 bases, and 15 bases lay between the germline ends. Germline V CDR1 and CDR2: SGHNT, YYREEE (reference sequence). The CDR3 loop spans 15 amino acids. CDR3 residues: CASSFNYDRRTEAFF. As DNA, the CDR3 is TGTGCCAGCAGCTTCAACTATGACAGGCGCACTGAAGCTTTCTTT.

The chain links TRBV4-1 to TRBJ2-5; 11 bases align to TRBD2. CDR3 size: 16 residues. Germline V gene lookup returns CDR1 MGHRA and CDR2 YSYEKL. The junction had 3 bases not matched to a gene; V was cut back by 2 bases and J by 1 base. The CDR3 here is CASSQRLAGTQETQYF. As DNA, the CDR3 is TGCGCCAGCAGCCAAAGACTAGCGGGGACCCAAGAGACCCAGTACTTC.